The rows below give T cell receptor beta chains drawn from one sample of a study of CD8 T cells in ankylosing spondylitis. TCRdb re-called the 5' RACE reads through MiXCR, storing one row per CDR3 protein. Of over 30,000 distinct CDR3 sequences listed, 16% are singletons. Material for sequencing was blood. Receptor source: a male donor with ankylosing spondylitis or in good health (not recorded which). Both conserved end residues are part of each CDR3. The D gene is left open where the match is weak. Where a row states a size, it is once, few, many or the class of an expanded clone; other rows omit it.

v_call	clone_size	j_call	d_call	cdr3_aa	cdr3_nt
TRBV5-1	.	TRBJ2-3	.	CASSFQGTDTQYF	TGCGCCAGCAGCTTTCAGGGCACAGATACGCAGTATTTT
TRBV7-2	few	TRBJ2-3	.	CASSSAHAVDTQYF	TGTGCCAGCAGCTCAGCGCATGCAGTCGATACGCAGTATTTT
TRBV2	.	TRBJ2-3	.	CASSERDTQYF	TGTGCCAGCAGTGAAAGGGATACGCAGTATTTT
TRBV20-1	.	TRBJ2-1	.	CSARVGSSYNEQFF	TGCAGTGCTAGAGTAGGGAGCTCCTACAATGAGCAGTTCTTC
TRBV20-1	few	TRBJ2-2	.	CSAGKNTGELFF	TGCAGTGCTGGAAAGAACACCGGGGAGCTGTTTTTT
TRBV12-3/TRBV12-4	.	TRBJ1-1	.	CASRGANTEAFF	TGTGCCAGCCGTGGGGCGAACACTGAAGCTTTCTTT
TRBV6-1	.	TRBJ2-3	TRBD2	CASSQSGRADDTQYF	TGTGCCAGCAGTCAAAGCGGGAGGGCCGATGATACGCAGTATTTT
TRBV20-1	.	TRBJ2-2	.	CSAGVPNTGELFF	TGCAGTGCGGGAGTCCCGAACACCGGGGAGCTGTTTTTT
TRBV29-1	.	TRBJ2-1	.	CSVEDRTVQFF	TGCAGCGTTGAAGATCGGACGGTGCAGTTCTTC
TRBV20-1	many	TRBJ2-3	.	CSARQGEADTQYF	TGCAGTGCTAGGCAGGGGGAGGCAGATACGCAGTATTTT
TRBV28	many	TRBJ2-5	TRBD1	CASGSQGARETQYF	TGTGCCAGCGGATCCCAGGGGGCGCGGGAGACCCAGTACTTC
TRBV6-5	.	TRBJ2-2	TRBD2	CASSPGTSGIRDTGELFF	TGTGCCAGCAGTCCCGGGACTAGCGGGATTCGGGACACCGGGGAGCTGTTTTTT
TRBV29-1	few	TRBJ1-1	.	CSASRNTEAFF	TGCAGCGCGTCTCGGAACACTGAAGCTTTCTTT
TRBV29-1	few	TRBJ2-1	TRBD2	CSVGPKAGFNEQFF	TGCAGCGTTGGGCCTAAAGCGGGGTTTAATGAGCAGTTCTTC
TRBV6-2/TRBV6-3	.	TRBJ2-6	.	CASSYLSGANVLTF	TGTGCCAGCAGTTACTTATCTGGGGCCAACGTCCTGACTTTC
TRBV7-2	once	TRBJ2-1	.	CASSLGLLQFF	TGTGCCAGCAGCTTAGGACTATTGCAGTTCTTC
TRBV12-3/TRBV12-4	.	TRBJ2-3	.	CASSFGRVADTQYF	TGTGCCAGCAGTTTCGGCAGGGTTGCAGATACGCAGTATTTT
TRBV4-3	few	TRBJ2-3	TRBD2	CASSQDASGRDTQYF	TGCGCCAGCAGCCAAGATGCTAGCGGGAGGGATACGCAGTATTTT
TRBV5-1	few	TRBJ2-2	.	CASSLEPSHELFF	TGCGCCAGCAGCTTGGAACCCTCTCACGAGCTGTTTTTT
TRBV28	.	TRBJ2-1	.	CASSFVQNEQFF	TGTGCCAGCAGTTTTGTCCAGAATGAGCAGTTCTTC
TRBV5-1	.	TRBJ1-2	TRBD1	CASSTGTGFGNYGYTF	TGCGCCAGCAGCACCGGGACAGGGTTCGGTAACTATGGCTACACCTTC
TRBV7-2	.	TRBJ2-1	.	CASSLWVGEQFF	TGTGCCAGCAGCTTGTGGGTAGGTGAGCAGTTCTTC
TRBV28	few	TRBJ2-3	.	CASSFFQGATDTQYF	TGTGCCAGCAGTTTTTTCCAAGGGGCCACAGATACGCAGTATTTT
TRBV4-3	.	TRBJ2-2	TRBD2	CASSQPSGSGTGELFF	TGCGCCAGCAGCCAACCTAGCGGGAGTGGAACCGGGGAGCTGTTTTTT
TRBV3-1	.	TRBJ2-1	.	CASSSRRDSHNEQFF	TGTGCCAGCAGCTCCCGGCGGGACAGCCACAATGAGCAGTTCTTC
TRBV18	.	TRBJ2-2	.	CASSPTIGTGELFF	TGTGCCAGCTCACCAACTATAGGCACCGGGGAGCTGTTTTTT
TRBV28	few	TRBJ2-7	TRBD1	CASSSDRANSYEQYF	TGTGCCAGCAGTTCCGACAGGGCAAACTCCTACGAGCAGTACTTC
TRBV12-3/TRBV12-4	.	TRBJ2-5	TRBD1	CASSITGVRETQYF	TGTGCCAGCAGTATAACAGGGGTTCGAGAGACCCAGTACTTC
TRBV7-8	few	TRBJ1-4	.	CASSPQGLANEKLFF	TGTGCCAGCAGCCCCCAGGGGTTGGCTAATGAAAAACTGTTTTTT
TRBV6-5	few	TRBJ2-3	TRBD1	CASTGQGTGTDTQYF	TGTGCCAGCACCGGACAGGGTACGGGCACAGATACGCAGTATTTT
TRBV29-1	.	TRBJ2-1	.	CSVVRPRGEQFF	TGCAGCGTTGTAAGGCCCAGGGGTGAGCAGTTCTTC
TRBV6-5	.	TRBJ1-1	.	CASSYPDGGEAFF	TGTGCCAGCAGTTACCCCGACGGGGGGGAAGCTTTCTTT
TRBV5-5	few	TRBJ2-1	.	CASSFNVRGLDEQFF	TGTGCCAGCAGCTTCAATGTTAGAGGGTTGGATGAGCAGTTCTTC
TRBV10-3	few	TRBJ2-1	.	CAIGGRESSYNEQFF	TGTGCCATCGGAGGGCGGGAAAGCTCCTACAATGAGCAGTTCTTC
TRBV27	once	TRBJ2-7	TRBD2	CASSLAQRGYEQYF	TGTGCCAGCAGTTTAGCCCAGCGGGGTTACGAGCAGTACTTC
TRBV12-3/TRBV12-4	few	TRBJ1-1	.	CASSLYLGGEAFF	TGTGCCAGCAGTTTATATCTGGGTGGTGAAGCTTTCTTT
TRBV4-2	few	TRBJ2-1	.	CASSQESGRSYNEQFF	TGTGCCAGCAGCCAAGAAAGCGGACGCTCCTACAATGAGCAGTTCTTC
TRBV14	.	TRBJ2-7	TRBD2	CASSQTQRAGAAYEQYF	TGTGCCAGCAGCCAAACACAAAGAGCGGGAGCGGCATACGAGCAGTACTTC
TRBV7-2	.	TRBJ2-1	TRBD2	CASSYGTSLGNEQFF	TGTGCCAGCAGCTACGGGACTAGCCTCGGTAATGAGCAGTTCTTC
TRBV12-3/TRBV12-4	.	TRBJ2-3	.	CASSLWRRVTDTQYF	TGTGCCAGCAGTTTATGGAGGAGGGTCACAGATACGCAGTATTTT
TRBV28	.	TRBJ2-5	TRBD1	CASSLWIQGVEGETQYF	TGTGCCAGCAGTTTATGGATACAGGGGGTGGAAGGAGAGACCCAGTACTTC
TRBV7-2	many	TRBJ2-4	TRBD1	CASSQGQGLLQYF	TGTGCCAGCAGCCAGGGACAGGGACTACTTCAGTACTTC
TRBV7-2	.	TRBJ2-2	TRBD2	CASSPGAAGEPSTGELFF	TGTGCCAGCAGCCCCGGTGCGGCGGGGGAACCAAGCACCGGGGAGCTGTTTTTT
TRBV28	few	TRBJ2-6	TRBD1	CASSLQGALGANVLTF	TGTGCCAGCAGTTTACAGGGGGCGCTTGGGGCCAACGTCCTGACTTTC
TRBV10-3	few	TRBJ2-5	TRBD2	CAISVSSGSGETQYF	TGTGCCATCAGTGTTTCTAGCGGGAGTGGGGAGACCCAGTACTTC
TRBV5-5	.	TRBJ2-2	.	CASSLGSTGELFF	TGTGCCAGCAGCTTGGGCAGCACCGGGGAGCTGTTTTTT
TRBV7-7	.	TRBJ2-3	TRBD1	CASSLGQASGDTQYF	TGTGCTAGCAGCTTAGGACAGGCCTCGGGAGATACGCAGTATTTT
TRBV5-6	few	TRBJ2-3	TRBD2	CASSSLAGADTQYF	TGTGCCAGCAGTTCTTTAGCGGGAGCAGATACGCAGTATTTT
TRBV4-1	few	TRBJ2-7	TRBD2	CASSQEKIVAGEQYF	TGCGCCAGCAGCCAAGAAAAGATTGTAGCGGGCGAGCAGTACTTC
TRBV29-1	few	TRBJ2-2	.	CSVGVSWGSGELFF	TGCAGCGTTGGGGTCTCGTGGGGATCCGGGGAGCTGTTTTTT
TRBV29-1	.	TRBJ1-2	.	CSVAGDSLLTYGYTF	TGCAGCGTAGCCGGCGACTCGCTGCTAACCTATGGCTACACCTTC
TRBV29-1	.	TRBJ2-1	TRBD2	CSVTLISGGAYNEQFF	TGCAGCGTTACGTTAATAAGCGGGGGGGCCTACAATGAGCAGTTCTTC